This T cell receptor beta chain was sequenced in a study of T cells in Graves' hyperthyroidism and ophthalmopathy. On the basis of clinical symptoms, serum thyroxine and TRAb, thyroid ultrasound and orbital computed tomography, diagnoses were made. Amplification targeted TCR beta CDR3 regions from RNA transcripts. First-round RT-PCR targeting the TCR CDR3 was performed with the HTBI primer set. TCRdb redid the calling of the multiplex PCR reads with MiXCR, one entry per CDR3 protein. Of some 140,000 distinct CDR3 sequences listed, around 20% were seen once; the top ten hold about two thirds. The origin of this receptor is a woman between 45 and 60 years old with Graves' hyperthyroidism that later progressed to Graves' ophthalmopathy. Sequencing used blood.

DNA of the CDR3: TGTGCCAGCAGCTCCCCTTCCCGCCCGACTAGTTTGAGCACAGATACGCAGTATTTT. Its protein is CASSSPSRPTSLSTDTQYF. The rearrangement uses TRBV7-2 and TRBJ2-3, with D tentatively TRBD2 (6 bases). The ends were cut back, 4 bases at V and 0 bases at J, with 23 bases in the middle. The V gene's germline CDR1 is SGHTA and CDR2 FQGNSA. The CDR3 contains 19 residues.